What follows are 18 T cell receptor beta chains derived from one specimen sequenced in a study of cytomegalovirus exposure and HLA in healthy donors (dated by TCRdb to 2015 to 2018). Library creation used the immunoSEQ multiplex PCR assay. A mixture of 60 forward primers for TCR Vbeta segments and 13 reverse primers for TCR Jbeta segments was used in the multiplex PCR. This is the immuneACCESS table as TCRdb keeps it, with only in-frame sequences that have V and J called. A part of the clones is gone; compared with another copy, unresolved V genes explain less than half, and the rest is unexplained. In all, the sample holds 150,000 to 200,000 clones, and 80% of those were seen once. Under 0.85% of the sample lies in the top ten. Sequences were obtained from PBMCs. The receptor set was obtained from a boy aged 5 to 17 in good health and CMV-seronegative.

This chain uses TRBV4-3 with TRBJ1-2; D gene unclear. Trimming took off 0 bases at V and 3 bases at J, with 11 bases between the two ends. The CDR3 length is 15 residues. From germline, CDR1 is LGHNA and CDR2 YSLEER. Here the CDR3 DNA reads TGCGCCAGCAGCCAAGAATCCTCCCGAGACTATGGCTACACCTTC. It encodes CASSQESSRDYGYTF.

The chain couples TRBV4-3 to TRBJ2-2; D is ambiguous. Per germline, CDR1 LGHNA and CDR2 YSLEER. The CDR3 runs to 12 residues. The V gene lost 5 bases and the J gene lost 3 bases, with 4 bases spanning the gap. DNA of the CDR3: TGCGCCAGCAGCTCCTACACCGGGGAGCTGTTTTTT. Protein product: CASSSYTGELFF.

This clone was counted once. The J gene is TRBJ1-4, the V gene TRBV6-5; tentatively, D is TRBD1 (5 bases). The CDR3 loop spans 15 amino acids. V was clipped by 0 bases and J by 7 bases, with 12 bases between them. CDR1 and CDR2 from the germline V gene are MNHEY and SVGAGI. The CDR3 sequence is CASSYSLAGFEKLFF. CDR3 DNA sequence: TGTGCCAGCAGTTACTCGCTTGCAGGGTTTGAAAAACTGTTTTTT.

The genes are TRBV6-5 and TRBJ2-7; possibly TRBD1 for D (5 bases). CDR1 is MNHEY, CDR2 SVGAGI, per germline. The CDR3 length is 15 residues. The V and J ends lost 6 bases and 3 bases respectively, with 18 bases between them. Here the CDR3 reads CASRTPLRGYYEQYF. The CDR3 DNA follows: TGTGCCAGCAGAACGCCCCTAAGGGGATACTACGAGCAGTACTTC.

This chain connects TRBV6-4 to TRBJ2-2; 10 positions match TRBD1. This CDR3 is built from 15 residues. Trimming took 2 bases from V and 3 from J; bases not matched to a gene: 0. Germline V gene data show CDR1 as MRHNA and CDR2 as SNTAGT. CDR3 in DNA: TGTGCCAGCAGTGACGGGACAGGGGACACCGGGGAGCTGTTTTTT. Residues: CASSDGTGDTGELFF.

This clone has a handful of counts. J is TRBJ2-3 and V is TRBV4-1, with D perhaps matching TRBD1 (6 bases). The V gene's germline CDR1 is MGHRA and CDR2 YSYEKL. The germline V and J ends were trimmed by 0 bases and 0 bases, with 13 bases remaining between them. CDR3 length: 17 amino acids. In DNA, the CDR3 is TGCGCCAGCAGCCAAGATAGGGGGACGGAGAGCACAGATACGCAGTATTTT. Its protein product is CASSQDRGTESTDTQYF.

This chain joins TRBV5-4 and TRBJ1-6, with D tentatively TRBD1 (5 bases). CDR3 length equals 14 residues. CDR1 and CDR2 from the germline V gene are SGHNT and YYREEE (reference sequence). Deletions cut 5 bases from V and 9 bases from J, with 15 bases between. The CDR3 coding sequence is TGTGCCAGCAGTTCGGACCTCAGGGTTTCACCCCTCCACTTT. Translation: CASSSDLRVSPLHF.

The rearrangement joins TRBV5-4 to TRBJ2-1, with D maybe TRBD1 (7 bases). V was pared by 0 bases and J by 5 bases, with 21 bases between. The germline V gene encodes CDR1 SGHNT and CDR2 YYREEE (reference sequence). CDR3 length: 18 amino acids. The CDR3 loop is CASSLDSGGPLRNNEQFF. The CDR3 DNA sequence: TGTGCCAGCAGCTTGGACTCAGGGGGGCCGCTACGTAACAATGAGCAGTTCTTC.

This clone was seen more than once but under ten times. V is TRBV5-4 and J is TRBJ1-2, with no clear D. CDR1 is SGHNT, CDR2 YYREEE, per germline (reference sequence). Trimming removed 0 bases at V and 4 bases at J, with 10 bases between. The CDR3 consists of 14 residues. The CDR3 nucleotides read TGTGCCAGCAGCTTGGATAGTACCTCCTATGGCTACACCTTC. It specifies CASSLDSTSYGYTF. The full variable domain, completed using reference TRBV5-4 and TRBJ1-2, is ETGVTQSPTHLIKTRGQQVTLRCSSQSGHNTVSWYQQALGQGPQFIFQYYREEENGRGNFPPRFSGLQFPNYSSELNVNALELDDSALYLCASSLDSTSYGYTFGSGTRLTVV.

Details on this clone: A read error may produce the germline difference seen at one junction end. V usage is TRBV7-7 and J usage is TRBJ2-1, with a possible D match to TRBD2 (6 bases). Germline V CDR1 and CDR2: SSHAT, FNYEAQ (reference sequence). This CDR3 contains 13 residues. In DNA, the CDR3 is TGTGCTAGCAGCCTGGACATCGGAGGGGAGCAGTTCTTC. Translating it yields CASSLDIGGEQFF.

The rearrangement links TRBV30 to TRBJ1-1, with a weak D call TRBD1 (5 bases). Germline V CDR1 and CDR2: GTSNPN, SVGIG (reference sequence). Trimming stripped 3 bases from V and 4 bases from J, with 12 bases between. The CDR3 loop spans 13 amino acids. In DNA form, the CDR3 reads TGTGCCTGGAGCCTCAGGGAGGGCACTGAAGCTTTCTTT. It encodes CAWSLREGTEAFF.

This clone was observed a single time. CDR3 DNA: TGTGCCAGCAGCCAAGACCCCGCTAGCGGGAGCGGGGCCAATGAGCAGTTCTTC. Translated, it gives CASSQDPASGSGANEQFF. The chain combines TRBV14 with TRBJ2-1; the match to TRBD2 covers 10 bases. V lost 0 bases and J lost 6; bases outside the gene matches: 11. CDR1 is SGHDN, CDR2 FVKESK, per germline. The CDR3 totals 18 residues. The complete variable domain, with remaining parts taken from reference TRBV14 and TRBJ2-1, reads EAGVTQFPSHSVIEKGQTVTLRCDPISGHDNLYWYRRVMGKEIKFLLHFVKESKQDESGMPNNRFLAERTGGTYSTLKVQPAELEDSGVYFCASSQDPASGSGANEQFFGPGTRLTVL.

The chain links TRBV20-1 to TRBJ1-2; maybe TRBD1 (6 bases). CDR3 length: 11 amino acids. CDR1 and CDR2 from the germline V gene are DFQATT and SNEGSKA (reference sequence). Trimming stripped 3 bases from V and 6 bases from J, with 8 bases between. CDR3 residues: CSARGDNGYTF. In DNA, the CDR3 is TGCAGTGCTAGGGGGGACAATGGCTACACCTTC.

About this clone: A junction boundary mismatches the germline segment, possibly from a read error. This chain uses TRBV7-9 with TRBJ2-7; 7 bases are shared with TRBD1. The CDR3 is 15 amino acids. CDR1 is SEHNR and CDR2 is FQNEAQ in the germline V gene (reference sequence). CDR3 nucleotide sequence: TGTTCCAGCAGCCGAACAGGGGATGGCTCCTACGAGCAGTACTTC. Residues: CSSSRTGDGSYEQYF. Drawing the rest from reference TRBV7-9 and TRBJ2-7, the complete variable domain is DTGVSQNPRHKITKRGQNVTFRCDPISEHNRLYWYRQTLGQGPEFLTYFQNEAQLEKSRLLSDRFSAERPKGSFSTLEIQRTEQGDSAMYLCSSSRTGDGSYEQYFGPGTRLTVT.

The chain has TRBV29-1 and TRBJ1-1; TRBD1 is a possible D gene (5 bases). The CDR3 is made up of 12 amino acids. Germline values: CDR1 SQVTM, CDR2 ANQGSEA. CDR3 in DNA: TGCAGTAATCGGCAGGGCGAAACTGAAGCTTTCTTT. This codes for CSNRQGETEAFF.

The rearrangement uses TRBV7-2 and TRBJ2-1; unclear D gene. Germline loops: CDR1 SGHTA, CDR2 FQGNSA. V gave up 3 bases and J gave up 0 bases, with 9 bases separating them. This CDR3 region has 15 residues. The CDR3 DNA is TGTGCCAGCAGCTTCGAGCCGAACTCCTACAATGAGCAGTTCTTC. It translates to CASSFEPNSYNEQFF.

This chain uses TRBV5-4 with TRBJ2-5, with TRBD2 matching over 9 bases. There are 16 residues in the CDR3. V lost 1 base and J lost 3; bases outside the gene matches: 7. CDR1 is SGHNT and CDR2 is YYREEE in the germline V gene (reference sequence). The CDR3, as DNA: TGTGCCAGCAGCTTGAAAAGCGGGGGGATGGAAGAGACCCAGTACTTC. Translated: CASSLKSGGMEETQYF. The full variable domain, with the rest looked up from reference TRBV5-4 and TRBJ2-5, is ETGVTQSPTHLIKTRGQQVTLRCSSQSGHNTVSWYQQALGQGPQFIFQYYREEENGRGNFPPRFSGLQFPNYSSELNVNALELDDSALYLCASSLKSGGMEETQYFGPGTRLLVL.

The rearrangement links TRBV15 to TRBJ1-4; 12 nucleotides line up with TRBD1. CDR1 and CDR2 from the germline V gene are LNHNV and YYDKDF (reference sequence). V dropped 5 bases and J dropped 8; count of bases not matched to a gene: 6. The CDR3 loop spans 15 amino acids. The DNA of the CDR3 is TGTGCCACCAGCCCCCGGGACAGGGGGCAAGAAAAACTGTTTTTT. Residues: CATSPRDRGQEKLFF.